This T cell receptor beta chain was sequenced during a study of tumor-infiltrating lymphocytes in primary liver carcinoma. Taking about 17-31 mg of unsorted bulk tissue, the authors co-extracted RNA and DNA. There were five separate regions sampled from each tumor. Uniformly, tumor samples exhibited a viable tumor cell fraction exceeding 80%. On this clonotype: Its antigen is undetermined.

Germline CDR1 and CDR2: SGHTA and FQGNSA. The CDR3 spans 13 residues. Trimming stripped 1 base from V and 6 bases from J, with 10 bases between. Priming with a constant-region primer yielded TCR beta cDNA from roughly 490 ng total RNA. Each TCR beta library was derived from three nested multiplex PCR rounds that employed slightly modified ARM-PCR. The study ran its first two PCR rounds for around 10 cycles each, using TRBV1-TRBV30 forward primers and a C-beta reverse primer. In TCRdb, the multiplex PCR reads were re-called with MiXCR into one record per CDR3 protein. The sample consists of 95,000 to 100,000 distinct CDR3 sequences, about 63% of them appearing once. Study results and limitations: Only about 7-24% of top clones occurred in every one of the five tumor regions.

The receptor was derived from a woman aged 60-70 years with primary liver carcinoma and hepatitis B virus infection. The sample was liver tumor tissue from sampling region 2. Indicated subset: tumor region T2, inferior pole. The chain uses TRBV7-2 and TRBJ2-7, with D perhaps matching TRBD1 (6 bases). CDR3: CASSLVGAAEQYF. DNA of the CDR3: TGTGCCAGCAGCTTAGTGGGGGCCGCCGAGCAGTACTTC.